The present TCR beta chain was sequenced within a study of cytomegalovirus exposure and HLA in healthy donors. Study-level points and caveats: Researchers counted some 150 TCR beta chains as cytomegalovirus-associated.

The PCR made use of 60 Vbeta and 13 Jbeta primers. TCRdb keeps only in-frame clones here, not all; method: immunoSEQ multiplex PCR. The table includes about 77,000 clones, about three quarters detected once. This clone was seen a single time. Its matching antigen is unknown. Source material: PBMCs. The origin of this receptor is a man aged 40-55 years in good health and CMV-seronegative.

For the CDR3, the DNA is TGTGCCAGCAGCCAGGGACAGATACTACGGGAGCAGTACTTC. Its protein is CASSQGQILREQYF. The chain joins TRBV4-2 to TRBJ2-7, with TRBD1 matching over 7 bases. Germline V lookup: CDR1 LGHNA, CDR2 YNFKEQ. The CDR3 has 14 amino acids. V was clipped by 3 bases and J by 7 bases; unmatched bases: 9.